These 8 T cell receptor beta chains share one sample of origin, sequenced in a study of shared clonotypes between healthy human individuals. Data came from immunoSEQ multiplex PCR; TCRdb stores just in-frame clones and leaves some out. The data contain roughly 1,100,000 clones, around 76% of them seen just once; the ten biggest clones take up around 1.5%. The sequencing sample was made of memory CD4+ T cells sorted from blood. The subset: CD45RA-negative fraction. The source is a young man in good health.

This chain links TRBV5-8 with TRBJ2-5; the match to TRBD2 covers 9 bases. The germline V gene encodes CDR1 SGHTS and CDR2 YDEGEE. The CDR3 consists of 15 residues. V shed 4 bases, J shed 5 bases, and the junction held 9 bases outside the gene matches. This chain's CDR3 is CASSGGRGGLETQYF. Here the CDR3 DNA reads TGTGCCAGCAGCGGAGGGCGGGGGGGCCTTGAGACCCAGTACTTC.

V and J are TRBV10-3 and TRBJ1-2, with 7 nucleotides matching TRBD1. Germline V gene data show CDR1 as ENHRY and CDR2 as SYGVKD. The CDR3 has 13 residues. The junction had 6 bases not matched to a gene; V was cut back by 6 bases and J by 5 bases. CDR3 in DNA: TGTGCCATCAGGACAGGGTCAGGGTATGGCTACACCTTC. Translation: CAIRTGSGYGYTF.

V and J are TRBV7-2 and TRBJ2-3; TRBD2 matches 10 bases. The germline V gene encodes CDR1 SGHTA and CDR2 FQGNSA. The CDR3 is made up of 20 amino acids. J was trimmed by 2 bases and V by 0 bases; bases with no gene match: 14. Here the CDR3 reads CASSLARGLAGATSTDTQYF. The CDR3 nucleotides read TGTGCCAGCAGCTTAGCTCGGGGTCTAGCGGGAGCCACTTCCACAGATACGCAGTATTTT.

The CDR3 region is CASSWGRPHSGNTIYF. Here the CDR3 DNA reads TGTGCCAGTAGTTGGGGACGGCCCCACTCTGGAAACACCATATATTTT. This chain connects TRBV19 to TRBJ1-3, with D perhaps matching TRBD1 (5 bases). V lost 5 bases to trimming and J lost 0 bases, with 14 bases between them. The CDR3 is 16 residues long. In germline, CDR1 is LNHDA, CDR2 SQIVND (reference sequence).

This clone was seen just once. This chain connects TRBV5-5 to TRBJ2-1; D is uncertain. This CDR3 region has 14 residues. With 4 bases removed from V and 4 bases from J, the gap between germline ends came to 12 bases. In germline, CDR1 is SGHKS, CDR2 YYEKEE (reference sequence). The CDR3 DNA sequence: TGTGCCAGCAGCGCCCGACTTGAATACAATGAGCAGTTCTTC. Translated: CASSARLEYNEQFF. Combining the CDR3 with reference TRBV5-5 and TRBJ2-1 gives the whole variable domain DAGVTQSPTHLIKTRGQQVTLRCSPISGHKSVSWYQQVLGQGPQFIFQYYEKEERGRGNFPDRFSARQFPNYSSELNVNALLLGDSALYLCASSARLEYNEQFFGPGTRLTVL.

The chain is built from TRBV7-2 and TRBJ1-3; D gene uncertain. CDR3 length: 13 amino acids. Germline values: CDR1 SGHTA, CDR2 FQGNSA. V gave up 5 bases and J gave up 4 bases, with 9 bases separating them. CDR3 DNA sequence: TGTGCCAGCAGCCTGAACCCCGGAAACACCATATATTTT. Protein product: CASSLNPGNTIYF.

The chain employs TRBV11-2 and TRBJ2-2; a weak D match, TRBD1 (6 bases). Germline V gene lookup returns CDR1 SGHAT and CDR2 FQNNGV. Deletions cut 5 bases from V and 2 bases from J, with 12 bases between. This CDR3 contains 15 residues. CDR3 amino acids: CASSPQGFNTGELFF. The CDR3 bases are TGTGCCAGCAGCCCACAGGGTTTTAACACCGGGGAGCTGTTTTTT.

The sample holds many counts of this clone. The chain joins TRBV30 to TRBJ2-7, with D perhaps TRBD2 (5 bases). Trimming stripped 2 bases from V and 6 bases from J, with 26 bases between. CDR1 and CDR2 (germline): GTSNPN, SVGIG (reference sequence). This CDR3 contains 17 residues. The CDR3 sequence: CAWSKFVSGVPGSEQYF. The DNA of the CDR3 is TGTGCCTGGAGTAAATTTGTCAGCGGCGTCCCGGGTAGCGAGCAGTACTTC.